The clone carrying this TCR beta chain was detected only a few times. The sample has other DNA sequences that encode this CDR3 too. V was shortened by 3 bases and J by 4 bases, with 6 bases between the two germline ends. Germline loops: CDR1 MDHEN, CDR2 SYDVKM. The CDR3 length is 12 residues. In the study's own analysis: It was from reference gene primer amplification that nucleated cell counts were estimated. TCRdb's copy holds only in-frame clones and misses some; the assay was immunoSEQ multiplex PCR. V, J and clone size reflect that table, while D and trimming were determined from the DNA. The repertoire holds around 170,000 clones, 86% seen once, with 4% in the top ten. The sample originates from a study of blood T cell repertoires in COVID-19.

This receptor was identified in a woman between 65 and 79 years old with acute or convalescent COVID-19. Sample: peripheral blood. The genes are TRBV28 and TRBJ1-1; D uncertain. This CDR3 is CASSFRGTEAFF. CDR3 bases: TGTGCCAGCAGTTTTCGGGGCACTGAAGCTTTCTTT. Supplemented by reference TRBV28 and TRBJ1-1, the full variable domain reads DVKVTQSSRYLVKRTGEKVFLECVQDMDHENMFWYRQDPGLGLRLIYFSYDVKMKEKGDIPEGYSVSREKKERFSLILESASTNQTSMYLCASSFRGTEAFFGQGTRLTVV.